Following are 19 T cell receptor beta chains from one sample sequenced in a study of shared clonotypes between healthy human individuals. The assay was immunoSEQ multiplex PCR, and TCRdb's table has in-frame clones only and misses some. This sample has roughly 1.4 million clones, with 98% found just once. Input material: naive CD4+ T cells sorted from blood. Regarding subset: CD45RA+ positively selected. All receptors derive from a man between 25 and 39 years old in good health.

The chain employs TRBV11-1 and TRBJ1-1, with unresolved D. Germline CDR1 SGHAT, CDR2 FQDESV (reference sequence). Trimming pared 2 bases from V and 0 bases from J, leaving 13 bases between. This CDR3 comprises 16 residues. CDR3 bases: TGTGCCAGCAGCTTAAGGTTTACGGGGTTGAACACTGAAGCTTTCTTT. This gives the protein CASSLRFTGLNTEAFF.

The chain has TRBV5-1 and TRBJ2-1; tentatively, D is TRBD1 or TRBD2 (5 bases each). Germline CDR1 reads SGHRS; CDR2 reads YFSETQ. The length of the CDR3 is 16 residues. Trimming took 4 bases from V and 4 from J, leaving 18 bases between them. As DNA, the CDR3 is TGCGCCAGCAGCCAGGGAGCCCTAGTATCTTACAATGAGCAGTTCTTC. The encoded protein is CASSQGALVSYNEQFF.

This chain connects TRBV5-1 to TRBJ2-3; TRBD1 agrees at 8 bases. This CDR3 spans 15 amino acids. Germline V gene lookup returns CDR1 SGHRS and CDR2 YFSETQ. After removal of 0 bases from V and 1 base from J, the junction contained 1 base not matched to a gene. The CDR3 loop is CASSLVGQGTDTQYF. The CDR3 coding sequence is TGCGCCAGCAGCTTGGTGGGACAGGGCACAGATACGCAGTATTTT. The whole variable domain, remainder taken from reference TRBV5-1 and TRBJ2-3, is KAGVTQTPRYLIKTRGQQVTLSCSPISGHRSVSWYQQTPGQGLQFLFEYFSETQRNKGNFPGRFSGRQFSNSRSEMNVSTLELGDSALYLCASSLVGQGTDTQYFGPGTRLTVL.

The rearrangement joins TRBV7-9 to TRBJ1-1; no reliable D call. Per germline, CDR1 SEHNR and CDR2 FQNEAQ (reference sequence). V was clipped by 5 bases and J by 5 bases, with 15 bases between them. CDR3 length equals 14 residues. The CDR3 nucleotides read TGTGCCAGCAGCCCCGGGTCCCTTCGAACTGAAGCTTTCTTT. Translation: CASSPGSLRTEAFF.

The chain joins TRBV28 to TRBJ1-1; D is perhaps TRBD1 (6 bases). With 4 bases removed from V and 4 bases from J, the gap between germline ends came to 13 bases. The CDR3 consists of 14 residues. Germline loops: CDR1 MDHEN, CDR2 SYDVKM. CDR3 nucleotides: TGTGCCAGCAGTTCGCCTCAGGGGACCACTGAAGCTTTCTTT. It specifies CASSSPQGTTEAFF.

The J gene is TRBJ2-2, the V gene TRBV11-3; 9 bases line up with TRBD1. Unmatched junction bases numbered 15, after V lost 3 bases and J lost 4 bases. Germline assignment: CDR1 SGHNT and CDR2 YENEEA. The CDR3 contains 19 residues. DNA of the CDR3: TGTGCCAGCAGCTTGGGCTTTTCCGGACAGGGGCGATCCACCGGGGAGCTGTTTTTT. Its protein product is CASSLGFSGQGRSTGELFF.

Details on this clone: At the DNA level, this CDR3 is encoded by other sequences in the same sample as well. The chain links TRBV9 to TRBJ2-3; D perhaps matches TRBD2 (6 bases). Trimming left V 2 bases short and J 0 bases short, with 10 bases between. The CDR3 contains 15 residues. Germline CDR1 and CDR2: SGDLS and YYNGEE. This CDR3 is CASSVSGTSTDTQYF. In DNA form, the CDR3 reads TGTGCCAGCAGCGTTAGCGGAACTAGCACAGATACGCAGTATTTT.

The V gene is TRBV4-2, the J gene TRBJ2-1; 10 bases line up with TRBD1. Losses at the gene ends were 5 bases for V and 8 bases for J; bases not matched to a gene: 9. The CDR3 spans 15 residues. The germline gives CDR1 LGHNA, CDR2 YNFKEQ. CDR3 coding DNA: TGTGCCAGCAGCTCCCCGGGACAGGGGATCGATGAGCAGTTCTTC. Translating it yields CASSSPGQGIDEQFF.

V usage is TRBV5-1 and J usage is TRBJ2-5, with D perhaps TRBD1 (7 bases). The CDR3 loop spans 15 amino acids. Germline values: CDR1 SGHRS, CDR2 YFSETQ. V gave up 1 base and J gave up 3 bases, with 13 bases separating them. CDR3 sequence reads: CASSLWTGGEETQYF. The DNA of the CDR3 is TGCGCCAGCAGCTTGTGGACAGGAGGGGAAGAGACCCAGTACTTC.

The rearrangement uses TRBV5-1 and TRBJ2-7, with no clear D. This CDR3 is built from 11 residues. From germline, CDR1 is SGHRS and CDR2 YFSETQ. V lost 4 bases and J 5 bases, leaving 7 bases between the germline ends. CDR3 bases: TGCGCCAGCAGCACCACCGACGAGCAGTACTTC. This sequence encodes CASSTTDEQYF.

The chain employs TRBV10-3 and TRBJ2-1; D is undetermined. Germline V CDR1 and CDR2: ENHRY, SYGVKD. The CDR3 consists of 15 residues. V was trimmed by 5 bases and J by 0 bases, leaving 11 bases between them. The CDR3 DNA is TGTGCCATCAGTTACAGCGAAAACTCCTACAATGAGCAGTTCTTC. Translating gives CAISYSENSYNEQFF.

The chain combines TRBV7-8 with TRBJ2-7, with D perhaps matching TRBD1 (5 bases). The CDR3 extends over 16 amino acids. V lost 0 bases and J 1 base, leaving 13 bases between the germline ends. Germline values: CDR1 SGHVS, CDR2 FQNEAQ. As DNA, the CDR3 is TGTGCCAGCAGCTTAGCGGCAGGGATAATATCCTACGAGCAGTACTTC. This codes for CASSLAAGIISYEQYF.

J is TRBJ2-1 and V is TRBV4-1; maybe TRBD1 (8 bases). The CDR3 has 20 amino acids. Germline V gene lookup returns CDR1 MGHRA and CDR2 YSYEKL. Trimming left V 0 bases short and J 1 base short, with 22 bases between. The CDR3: CASSQDLLGDRRESYNEQFF. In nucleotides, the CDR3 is TGCGCCAGCAGCCAAGATCTGTTGGGGGACAGGCGGGAGTCCTACAATGAGCAGTTCTTC.

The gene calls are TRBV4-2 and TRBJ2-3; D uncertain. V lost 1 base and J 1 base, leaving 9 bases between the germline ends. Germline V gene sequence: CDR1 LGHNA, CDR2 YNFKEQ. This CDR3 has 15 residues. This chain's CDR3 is CASSQGPGGTDTQYF. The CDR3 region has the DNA TGTGCCAGCAGCCAAGGCCCAGGAGGCACAGATACGCAGTATTTT.

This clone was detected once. The CDR3 region has the DNA TGTGCCAGCAGCTTTGTAGCGGGAGGGGTAAACGAGCAGTACTTC. This translates into CASSFVAGGVNEQYF. The V and J genes are TRBV5-4 and TRBJ2-7; 11 nucleotides agree with TRBD2. Germline CDR1 is SGHNT and CDR2 is YYREEE (reference sequence). The CDR3 is 15 residues long. The V gene end was trimmed by 2 bases and the J gene end by 5 bases; junction bases not matched to a gene: 6. The variable domain in full, completed from reference TRBV5-4 and TRBJ2-7, reads ETGVTQSPTHLIKTRGQQVTLRCSSQSGHNTVSWYQQALGQGPQFIFQYYREEENGRGNFPPRFSGLQFPNYSSELNVNALELDDSALYLCASSFVAGGVNEQYFGPGTRLTVT.

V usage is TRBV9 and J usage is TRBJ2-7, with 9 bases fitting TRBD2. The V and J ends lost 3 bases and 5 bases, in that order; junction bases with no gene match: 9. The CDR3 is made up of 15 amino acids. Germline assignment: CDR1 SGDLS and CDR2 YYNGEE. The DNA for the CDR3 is TGTGCCAGCAGCGACCGCGGGAGGGCCGTTGACGAGCAGTACTTC. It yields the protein CASSDRGRAVDEQYF.

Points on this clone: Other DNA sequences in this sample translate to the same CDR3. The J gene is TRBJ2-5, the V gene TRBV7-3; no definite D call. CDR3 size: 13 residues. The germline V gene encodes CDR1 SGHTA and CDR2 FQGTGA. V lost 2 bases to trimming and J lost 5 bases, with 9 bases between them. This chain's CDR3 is CASSLGPRETQYF. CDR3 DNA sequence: TGTGCCAGCAGCTTAGGGCCCCGTGAGACCCAGTACTTC.

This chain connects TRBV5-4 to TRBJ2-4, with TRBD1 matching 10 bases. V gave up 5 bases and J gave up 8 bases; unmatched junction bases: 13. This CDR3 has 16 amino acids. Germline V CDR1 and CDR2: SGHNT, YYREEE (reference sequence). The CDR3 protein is CASSSQSPGTGDIQYF. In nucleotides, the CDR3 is TGTGCCAGCAGTTCTCAGTCCCCGGGGACAGGGGACATTCAGTACTTC.

This CDR3 is CASRNFRQGNTEAFF. CDR3 DNA: TGTGCCAGCAGGAACTTTCGACAGGGGAACACTGAAGCTTTCTTT. The rearrangement uses TRBV6-5 and TRBJ1-1; 7 positions agree with TRBD1. Germline V gives CDR1 MNHEY, CDR2 SVGAGI. This CDR3 is built from 15 residues. V gave up 6 bases and J gave up 1 base; unmatched junction bases: 8.